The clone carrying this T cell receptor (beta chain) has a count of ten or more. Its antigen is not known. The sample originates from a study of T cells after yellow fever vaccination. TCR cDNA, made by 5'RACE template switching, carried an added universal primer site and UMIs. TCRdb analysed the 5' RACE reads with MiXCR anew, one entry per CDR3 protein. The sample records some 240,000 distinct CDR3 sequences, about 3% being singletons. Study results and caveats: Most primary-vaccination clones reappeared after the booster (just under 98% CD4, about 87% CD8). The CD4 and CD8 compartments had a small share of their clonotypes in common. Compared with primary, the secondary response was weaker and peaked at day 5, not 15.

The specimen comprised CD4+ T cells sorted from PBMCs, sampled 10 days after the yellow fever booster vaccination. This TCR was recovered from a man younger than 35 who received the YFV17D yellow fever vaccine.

The CDR3 DNA reads as TGTGCCAGCAGCCCGACAGGGCCCAGGGGCTACACCTTC. It translates to CASSPTGPRGYTF. The chain combines TRBV7-2 with TRBJ1-2; 7 bases align to TRBD1. V lost 5 bases and J lost 8; bases outside the gene matches: 8. Germline V lookup: CDR1 SGHTA, CDR2 FQGNSA. This CDR3 is 13 amino acids long. Looking up the rest from reference TRBV7-2 and TRBJ1-2 gives the full variable domain: GAGVSQSPSNKVTEKGKDVELRCDPISGHTALYWYRQSLGQGLEFLIYFQGNSAPDKSGLPSDRFSAERTGGSVSTLTIQRTQQEDSAVYLCASSPTGPRGYTFGSGTRLTVV.